This note documents a single T cell receptor (beta chain) sequence. This record belongs to a study of blood T cell repertoires in COVID-19. On the study more broadly: The analysed material was cDNA or gDNA that came from T cells, B-cell-depleted T cells, or PBMCs.

The repertoire was sequenced with immunoSEQ multiplex PCR; TCRdb's copy has only in-frame clones and lacks some. This sample yields about 220,000 clones, of which around 82% are seen a single time; roughly 13% belongs to the top ten. Material for sequencing was peripheral blood. The source is a human donor in a cohort sampled during active COVID-19.

The CDR3 region is CASSVVGATSPLHF. Here the CDR3 DNA reads TGTGCCAGCAGCGTTGTGGGGGCGACTTCACCCCTCCACTTT. V is TRBV5-8 and J is TRBJ1-6, with a weak D call TRBD1 (6 bases). The CDR3 is made up of 14 amino acids. CDR1 SGHTS and CDR2 YDEGEE come from the germline V gene. V gave up 4 bases and J gave up 9 bases, with 14 bases separating them.